This TCR beta chain was identified in a study of blood T cell repertoires in COVID-19. Germline CDR1 reads SGHKS; CDR2 reads YYEKEE (reference sequence). V lost 2 bases, J lost 8 bases, and 3 bases stayed unmatched. The CDR3 runs 13 residues. About this clone: Within the sample, other DNA sequences also encode this same CDR3.

The assay was immunoSEQ multiplex PCR, and TCRdb's table has in-frame clones only and misses some. The table has over 150,000 clones, roughly four fifths seen once. This sequence joins TRBV5-5 and TRBJ1-4; 7 nucleotides align to TRBD1. This TCR was sampled from a man between 40 and 49 years old who had recovered from COVID-19. The specimen was PBMCs or T cells enriched from blood (not recorded which). The CDR3 region is CASSLGGGEKLFF. The CDR3 nucleotides read TGTGCCAGCAGCTTAGGGGGCGGAGAAAAACTGTTTTTT.